This T cell receptor (beta chain) was profiled in a study of neurological immune-mediated disorders. Notes on the study in general: The most TCR clonal expansion was seen in HTLV-1-associated myelopathy, whereas the least was seen in multiple sclerosis, below the level in healthy controls.

From 15-18 subjects, every sequencing run obtained over 190 million TCR-beta sequences. Each CDR3 protein gets one entry after TCRdb re-called the 5' RACE reads with MiXCR. The data contain around 70,000 distinct CDR3 sequences, 3.2% of them singletons. This clonotype was seen repeatedly, ten times or more. Its specificity is not known. The unsorted libraries had their origin in 2 million PBMCs stored at -80 C. Germline values: CDR1 SGDLS, CDR2 YYNGEE. V was pared by 4 bases and J by 6 bases, with 6 bases of the junction left unmatched. The CDR3 contains 15 residues. The clonotype was recovered from a woman aged 45 to 65 with multiple sclerosis. The chain recombines TRBV9 with TRBJ2-3; 12 nucleotides match TRBD2. Sequenced sample: PBMCs. CDR3: CASSPLAGGGDTQYF. CDR3 coding DNA: TGTGCCAGCAGCCCGCTAGCGGGGGGGGGCGATACGCAGTATTTT.